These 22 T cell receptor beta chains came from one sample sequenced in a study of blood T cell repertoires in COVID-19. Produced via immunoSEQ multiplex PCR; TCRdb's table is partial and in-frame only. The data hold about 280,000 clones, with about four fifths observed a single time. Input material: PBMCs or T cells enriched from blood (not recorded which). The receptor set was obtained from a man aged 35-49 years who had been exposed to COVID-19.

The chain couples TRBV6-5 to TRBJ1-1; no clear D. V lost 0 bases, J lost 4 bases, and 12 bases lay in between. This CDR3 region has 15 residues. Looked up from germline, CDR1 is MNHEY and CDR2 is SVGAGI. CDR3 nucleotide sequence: TGTGCCAGCAGTTACTCTGGTTGGGAGGGCACTGAAGCTTTCTTT. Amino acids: CASSYSGWEGTEAFF.

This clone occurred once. CDR3 amino acids: CASSYRDRVGETQYF. The DNA of the CDR3 is TGTGCCAGCAGTTACCGGGACAGGGTGGGGGAGACCCAGTACTTC. V gene TRBV7-9 combines with J gene TRBJ2-5; 9 positions match TRBD1. V was clipped by 6 bases and J by 5 bases; unmatched bases: 10. Germline loops: CDR1 SEHNR, CDR2 FQNEAQ (reference sequence). This CDR3 region has 15 residues.

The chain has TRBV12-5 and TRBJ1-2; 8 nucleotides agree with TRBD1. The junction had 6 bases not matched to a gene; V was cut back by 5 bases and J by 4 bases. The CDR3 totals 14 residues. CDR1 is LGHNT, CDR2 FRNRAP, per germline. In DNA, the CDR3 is TGTGCTAGTGGTCGCGGACAGGGAGTCTATGGCTACACCTTC. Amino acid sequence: CASGRGQGVYGYTF. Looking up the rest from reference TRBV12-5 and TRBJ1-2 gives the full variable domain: DARVTQTPRHKVTEMGQEVTMRCQPILGHNTVFWYRQTMMQGLELLAYFRNRAPLDDSGMPKDRFSAEMPDATLATLKIQPSEPRDSAVYFCASGRGQGVYGYTFGSGTRLTVV.

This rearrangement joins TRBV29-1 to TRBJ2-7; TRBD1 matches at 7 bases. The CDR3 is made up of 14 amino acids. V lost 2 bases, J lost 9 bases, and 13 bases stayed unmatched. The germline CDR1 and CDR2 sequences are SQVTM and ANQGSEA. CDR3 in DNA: TGCAGCGTTGAACTTCCGGACAGGTCGTCAGCGCAGTACTTC. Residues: CSVELPDRSSAQYF.

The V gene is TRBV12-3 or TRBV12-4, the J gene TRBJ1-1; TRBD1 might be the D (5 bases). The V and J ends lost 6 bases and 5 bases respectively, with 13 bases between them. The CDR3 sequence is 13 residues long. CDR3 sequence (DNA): TGTGCCAGCAGAACAGGTGGTCGGACTGAAGCTTTCTTT. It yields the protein CASRTGGRTEAFF.

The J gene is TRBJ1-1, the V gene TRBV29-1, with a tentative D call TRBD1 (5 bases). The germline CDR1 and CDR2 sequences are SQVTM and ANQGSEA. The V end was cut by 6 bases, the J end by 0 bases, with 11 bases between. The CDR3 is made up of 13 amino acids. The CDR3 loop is CSVGQIMNTEAFF. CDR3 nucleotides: TGCAGCGTGGGGCAGATTATGAACACTGAAGCTTTCTTT. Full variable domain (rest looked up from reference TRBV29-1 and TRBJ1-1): SAVISQKPSRDICQRGTSLTIQCQVDSQVTMMFWYRQQPGQSLTLIATANQGSEATYESGFVIDKFPISRPNLTFSTLTVSNMSPEDSSIYLCSVGQIMNTEAFFGQGTRLTVV.

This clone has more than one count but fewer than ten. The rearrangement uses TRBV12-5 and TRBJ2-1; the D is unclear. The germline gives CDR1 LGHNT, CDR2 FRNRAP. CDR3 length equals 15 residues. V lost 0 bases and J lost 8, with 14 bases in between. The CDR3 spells CASGLVLTTFDEQFF. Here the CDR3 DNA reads TGTGCTAGTGGTTTGGTACTCACTACTTTCGATGAGCAGTTCTTC.

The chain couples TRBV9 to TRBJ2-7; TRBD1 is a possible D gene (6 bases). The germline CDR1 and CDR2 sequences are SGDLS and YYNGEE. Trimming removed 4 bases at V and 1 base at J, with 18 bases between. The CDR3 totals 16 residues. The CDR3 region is CASSPSGGLLSYEQYF. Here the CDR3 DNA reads TGTGCCAGCAGCCCCAGTGGGGGCCTACTATCCTACGAGCAGTACTTC.

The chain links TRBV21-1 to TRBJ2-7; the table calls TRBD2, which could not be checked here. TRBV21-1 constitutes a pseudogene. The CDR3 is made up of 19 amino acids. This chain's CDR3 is CASSTDGRGVSGGLYEQYF. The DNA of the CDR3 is TGTGCCAGCAGCACGGATGGCAGGGGCGTATCGGGAGGGCTATACGAGCAGTACTTC.

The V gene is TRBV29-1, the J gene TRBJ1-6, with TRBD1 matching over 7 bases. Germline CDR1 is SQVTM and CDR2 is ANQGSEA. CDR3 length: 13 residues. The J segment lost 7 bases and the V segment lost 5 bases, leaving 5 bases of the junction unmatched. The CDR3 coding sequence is TGCAGCGTTCGGGACAGTTGGAATTCACCCCTCCACTTT. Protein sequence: CSVRDSWNSPLHF.

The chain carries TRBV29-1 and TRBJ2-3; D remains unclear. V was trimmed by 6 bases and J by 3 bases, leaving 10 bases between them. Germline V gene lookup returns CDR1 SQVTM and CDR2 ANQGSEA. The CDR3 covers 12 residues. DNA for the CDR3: TGCAGCGTATCAAAGAGTACAGATACGCAGTATTTT. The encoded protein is CSVSKSTDTQYF.

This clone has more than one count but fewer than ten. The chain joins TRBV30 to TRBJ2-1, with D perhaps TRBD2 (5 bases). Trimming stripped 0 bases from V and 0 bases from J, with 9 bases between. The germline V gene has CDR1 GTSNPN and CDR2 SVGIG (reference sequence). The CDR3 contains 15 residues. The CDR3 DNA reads TGTGCCTGGAGTGTCGTGGGGAGCTCCTACAATGAGCAGTTCTTC. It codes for CAWSVVGSSYNEQFF.

The CDR3 protein is CASRLAGGPSWELFF. The CDR3 DNA is TGTGCCAGCAGGCTAGCGGGAGGGCCATCGTGGGAGCTGTTTTTT. The rearrangement joins TRBV7-3 to TRBJ2-2, with 12 nucleotides matching TRBD2. V shed 6 bases and J 9 bases; nucleotides not matched to a gene: 8. The CDR3 is 15 amino acids. Germline assignment: CDR1 SGHTA and CDR2 FQGTGA.

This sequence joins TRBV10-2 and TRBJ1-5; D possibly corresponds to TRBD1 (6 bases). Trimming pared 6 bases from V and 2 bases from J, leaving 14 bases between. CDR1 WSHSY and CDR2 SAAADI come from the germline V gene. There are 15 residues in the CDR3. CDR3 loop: CASSPGTRGNQPQHF. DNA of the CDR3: TGCGCCAGCAGCCCAGGGACAAGGGGCAATCAGCCCCAGCATTTT.

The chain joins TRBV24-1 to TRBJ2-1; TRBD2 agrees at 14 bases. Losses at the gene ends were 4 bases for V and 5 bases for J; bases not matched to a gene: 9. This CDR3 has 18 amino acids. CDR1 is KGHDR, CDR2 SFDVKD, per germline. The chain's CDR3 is CATSDPGLAGVRDNEQFF. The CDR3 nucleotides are TGTGCCACCAGTGACCCGGGACTAGCGGGAGTCCGAGACAATGAGCAGTTCTTC.

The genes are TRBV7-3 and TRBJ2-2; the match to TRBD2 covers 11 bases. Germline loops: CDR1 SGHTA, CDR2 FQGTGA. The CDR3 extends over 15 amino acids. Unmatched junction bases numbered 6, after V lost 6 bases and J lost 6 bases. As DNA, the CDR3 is TGTGCCAGCAGTCTCTCACTAGCGGGAGCCGGGGAGCTGTTTTTT. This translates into CASSLSLAGAGELFF. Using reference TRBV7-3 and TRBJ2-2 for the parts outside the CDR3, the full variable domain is GAGVSQTPSNKVTEKGKYVELRCDPISGHTALYWYRQSLGQGPEFLIYFQGTGAADDSGLPNDRFFAVRPEGSVSTLKIQRTERGDSAVYLCASSLSLAGAGELFFGEGSRLTVL.

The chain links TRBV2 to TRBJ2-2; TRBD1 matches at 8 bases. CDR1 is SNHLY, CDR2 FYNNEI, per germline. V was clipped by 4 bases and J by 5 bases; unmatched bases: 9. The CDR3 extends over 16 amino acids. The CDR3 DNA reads TGTGCCAGCAGTGTTCAGACAGGGGCGGTGACCGGGGAGCTGTTTTTT. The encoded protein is CASSVQTGAVTGELFF.

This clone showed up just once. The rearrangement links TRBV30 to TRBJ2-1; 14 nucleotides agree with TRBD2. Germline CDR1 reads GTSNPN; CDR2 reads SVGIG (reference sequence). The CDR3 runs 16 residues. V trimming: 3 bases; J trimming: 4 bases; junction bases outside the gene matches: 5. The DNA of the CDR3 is TGTGCCTGGAGGGGACTAGCGGGAGTAGCATACAATGAGCAGTTCTTC. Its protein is CAWRGLAGVAYNEQFF.

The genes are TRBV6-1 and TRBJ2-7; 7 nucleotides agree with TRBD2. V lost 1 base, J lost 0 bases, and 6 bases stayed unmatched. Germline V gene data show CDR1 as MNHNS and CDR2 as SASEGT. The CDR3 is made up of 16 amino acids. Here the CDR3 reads CASSEGLAVSSYEQYF. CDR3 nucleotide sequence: TGTGCCAGCAGTGAAGGCCTAGCGGTTTCCTCCTACGAGCAGTACTTC.

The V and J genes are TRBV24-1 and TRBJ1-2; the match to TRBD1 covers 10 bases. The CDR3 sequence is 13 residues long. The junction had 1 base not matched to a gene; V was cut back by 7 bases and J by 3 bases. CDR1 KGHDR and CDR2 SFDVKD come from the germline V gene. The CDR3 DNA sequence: TGTGCCACCAGAGGGACAGGGGACTATGGCTACACCTTC. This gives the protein CATRGTGDYGYTF.

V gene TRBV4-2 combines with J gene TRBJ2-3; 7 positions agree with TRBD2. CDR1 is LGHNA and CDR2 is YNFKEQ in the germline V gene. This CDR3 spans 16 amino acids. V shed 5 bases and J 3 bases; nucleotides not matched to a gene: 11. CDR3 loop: CASSGGDRLLTDTQYF. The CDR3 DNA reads TGTGCCAGCAGCGGGGGGGACCGACTTTTGACAGATACGCAGTATTTT.

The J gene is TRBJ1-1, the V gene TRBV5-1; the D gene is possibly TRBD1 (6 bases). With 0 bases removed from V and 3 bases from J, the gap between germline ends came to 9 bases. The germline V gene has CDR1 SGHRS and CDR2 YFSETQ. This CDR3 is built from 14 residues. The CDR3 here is CASSLGDTYTEAFF. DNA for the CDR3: TGCGCCAGCAGCTTGGGGGACACCTACACTGAAGCTTTCTTT.